The 2 T cell receptor beta chains below come from one sample, sequenced in a study of CD8+ T cells in alopecia areata. Extracted RNA was reverse transcribed into cDNA, the sequencing template. TCRdb's table, derived via immunoSEQ multiplex PCR, lists solely in-frame clones and lacks some. The table has 120,000 or so clones, approximately 58% seen once. This material consisted of CD4+ T cells sorted from blood, taken at week 0. The receptors originated from a human donor with alopecia areata.

This clone was recorded a few times. As DNA, the CDR3 is TGTGCCAGCAGCTTATATCCGGGGACTCTCCAGTACTTC. Translated: CASSLYPGTLQYF. The chain is built from TRBV11-2 and TRBJ2-7; possible D gene TRBD2, 6 bases. V was pared by 2 bases and J by 10 bases, with 15 bases between. The CDR3 length is 13 residues. Per the germline V gene, CDR1 is SGHAT and CDR2 is FQNNGV.

The chain joins TRBV18 to TRBJ2-3; a possible D gene is TRBD2 (5 bases). The CDR3 covers 16 residues. V was cut by 0 bases and J by 0 bases, with 10 bases left in between. Germline V gene data show CDR1 as KGHSH and CDR2 as LQKENI. The CDR3 is CASSPPRRTSTDTQYF. The DNA for the CDR3 is TGTGCCAGCTCACCACCCCGGCGGACTAGCACAGATACGCAGTATTTT.